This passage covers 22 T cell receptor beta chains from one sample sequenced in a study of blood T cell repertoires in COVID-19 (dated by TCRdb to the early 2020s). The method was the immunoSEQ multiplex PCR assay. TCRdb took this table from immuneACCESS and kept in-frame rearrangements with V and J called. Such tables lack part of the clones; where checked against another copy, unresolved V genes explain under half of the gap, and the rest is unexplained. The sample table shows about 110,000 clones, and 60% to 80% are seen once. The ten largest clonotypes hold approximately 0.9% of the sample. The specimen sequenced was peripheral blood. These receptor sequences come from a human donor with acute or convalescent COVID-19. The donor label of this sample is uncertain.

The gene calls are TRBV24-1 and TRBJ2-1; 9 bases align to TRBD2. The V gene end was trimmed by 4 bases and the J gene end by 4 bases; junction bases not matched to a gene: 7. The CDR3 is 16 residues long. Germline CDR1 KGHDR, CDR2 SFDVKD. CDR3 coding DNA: TGTGCCACCAGTGACTCCTTAGCGGGGGTTTACAATGAGCAGTTCTTC. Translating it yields CATSDSLAGVYNEQFF.

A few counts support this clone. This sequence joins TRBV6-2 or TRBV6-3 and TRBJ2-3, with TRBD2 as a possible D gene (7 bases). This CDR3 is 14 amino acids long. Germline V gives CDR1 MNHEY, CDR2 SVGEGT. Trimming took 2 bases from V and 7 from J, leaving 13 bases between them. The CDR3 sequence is CASSYGGAANTQYF. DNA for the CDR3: TGTGCCAGCAGTTACGGGGGGGCCGCTAATACGCAGTATTTT.

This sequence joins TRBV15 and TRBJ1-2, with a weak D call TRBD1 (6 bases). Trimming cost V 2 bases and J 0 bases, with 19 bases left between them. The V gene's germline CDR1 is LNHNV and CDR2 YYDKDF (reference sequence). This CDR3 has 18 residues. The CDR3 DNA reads TGTGCCACCAGCAGATCAAGGGCCCAGGGGATAACTAACTATGGCTACACCTTC. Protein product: CATSRSRAQGITNYGYTF.

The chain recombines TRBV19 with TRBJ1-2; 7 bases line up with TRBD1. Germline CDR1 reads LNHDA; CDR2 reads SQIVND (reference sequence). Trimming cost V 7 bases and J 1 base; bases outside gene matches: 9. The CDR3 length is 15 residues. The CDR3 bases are TGTGCCAGTACTCCCGGGGCAGGGGGTAACTATGGCTACACCTTC. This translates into CASTPGAGGNYGYTF.

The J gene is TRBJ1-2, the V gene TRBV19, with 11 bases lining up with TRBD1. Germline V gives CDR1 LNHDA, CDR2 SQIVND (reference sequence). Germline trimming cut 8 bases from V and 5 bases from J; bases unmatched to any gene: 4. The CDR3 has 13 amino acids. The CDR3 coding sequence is TGTGCCAGTCGGGACAGGGGGTTTTATGGCTACACCTTC. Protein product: CASRDRGFYGYTF.

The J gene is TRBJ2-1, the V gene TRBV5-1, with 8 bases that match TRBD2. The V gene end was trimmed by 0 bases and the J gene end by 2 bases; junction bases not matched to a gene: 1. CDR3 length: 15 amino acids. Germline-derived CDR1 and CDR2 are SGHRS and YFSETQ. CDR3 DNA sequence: TGCGCCAGCAGCTTGGGGCGGGGGGCCTACAATGAGCAGTTCTTC. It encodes CASSLGRGAYNEQFF.

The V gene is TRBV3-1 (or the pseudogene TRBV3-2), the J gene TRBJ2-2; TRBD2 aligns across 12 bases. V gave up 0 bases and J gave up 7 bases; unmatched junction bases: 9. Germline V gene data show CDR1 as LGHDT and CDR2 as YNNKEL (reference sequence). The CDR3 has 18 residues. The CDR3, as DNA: TGTGCCAGCAGCCAAGATGGAGGGACTAGCGGGCTCCTCGGGGAGCTGTTTTTT. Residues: CASSQDGGTSGLLGELFF.

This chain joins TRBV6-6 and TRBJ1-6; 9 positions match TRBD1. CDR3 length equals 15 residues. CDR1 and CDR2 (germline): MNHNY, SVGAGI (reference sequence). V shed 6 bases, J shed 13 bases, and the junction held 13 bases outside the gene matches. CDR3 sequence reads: CASRSTGTGTIPLHF. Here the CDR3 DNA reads TGTGCCAGCAGGTCAACCGGGACAGGGACCATCCCCCTCCACTTT.

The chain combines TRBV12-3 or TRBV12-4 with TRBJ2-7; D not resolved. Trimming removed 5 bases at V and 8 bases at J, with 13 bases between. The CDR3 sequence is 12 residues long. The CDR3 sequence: CASSRGLLKQYF. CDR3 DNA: TGTGCCAGCAGTCGTGGCCTTTTGAAGCAGTACTTC.

CDR3 region: CASSFLRREAFF. CDR3 nucleotides: TGTGCCAGCAGTTTCCTCAGGCGTGAAGCTTTCTTT. The chain couples TRBV28 to TRBJ1-1; no clear D gene. V was clipped by 3 bases and J by 7 bases, with 9 bases between them. Germline V gene lookup returns CDR1 MDHEN and CDR2 SYDVKM. The CDR3 length is 12 residues. Combining the CDR3 with reference TRBV28 and TRBJ1-1 gives the whole variable domain DVKVTQSSRYLVKRTGEKVFLECVQDMDHENMFWYRQDPGLGLRLIYFSYDVKMKEKGDIPEGYSVSREKKERFSLILESASTNQTSMYLCASSFLRREAFFGQGTRLTVV.

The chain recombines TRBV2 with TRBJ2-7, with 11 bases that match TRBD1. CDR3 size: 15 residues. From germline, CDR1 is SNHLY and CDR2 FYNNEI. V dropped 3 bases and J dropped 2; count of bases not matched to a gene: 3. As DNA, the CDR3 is TGTGCCAGCAGTGAGGGGACAGGGGGACCCTACGAGCAGTACGTC. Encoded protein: CASSEGTGGPYEQYV.

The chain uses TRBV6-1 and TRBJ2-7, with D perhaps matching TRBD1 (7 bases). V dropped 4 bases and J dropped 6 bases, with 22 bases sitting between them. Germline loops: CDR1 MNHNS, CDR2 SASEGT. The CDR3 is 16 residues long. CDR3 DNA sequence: TGTGCCAGCAGTGCCCTAGGCGGGACAGTCCCATCCGAGCAGTACTTC. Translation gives CASSALGGTVPSEQYF.

CDR3 sequence (DNA): TGTGCCAGCAGTGGCGGCGGTAAAGCCTACACCTTC. This encodes CASSGGGKAYTF. The chain recombines TRBV2 with TRBJ1-2; D gene ambiguous. In germline, CDR1 is SNHLY, CDR2 FYNNEI. The CDR3 spans 12 residues. The V and J ends lost 4 bases and 10 bases respectively, with 13 bases between them.

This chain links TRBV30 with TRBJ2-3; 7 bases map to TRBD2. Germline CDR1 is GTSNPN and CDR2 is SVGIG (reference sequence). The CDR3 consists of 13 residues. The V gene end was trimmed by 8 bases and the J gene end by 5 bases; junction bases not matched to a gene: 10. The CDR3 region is CAGSSGLIDTQYF. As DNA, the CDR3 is TGTGCCGGCTCTAGCGGTTTGATAGATACGCAGTATTTT.

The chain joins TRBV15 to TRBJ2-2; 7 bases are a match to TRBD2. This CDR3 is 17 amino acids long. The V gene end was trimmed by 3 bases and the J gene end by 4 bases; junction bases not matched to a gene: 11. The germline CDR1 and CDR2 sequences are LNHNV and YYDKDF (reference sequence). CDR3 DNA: TGTGCCACCAGCAGGCGGCGCGGGGGTGGAGGCACCGGGGAGCTGTTTTTT. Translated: CATSRRRGGGGTGELFF.

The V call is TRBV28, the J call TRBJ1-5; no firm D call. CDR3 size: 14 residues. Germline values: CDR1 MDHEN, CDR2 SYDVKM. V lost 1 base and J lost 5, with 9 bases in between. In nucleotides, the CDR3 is TGTGCCAGCAGTTTATCGGGGAGCTATCAGCCCCAGCATTTT. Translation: CASSLSGSYQPQHF.

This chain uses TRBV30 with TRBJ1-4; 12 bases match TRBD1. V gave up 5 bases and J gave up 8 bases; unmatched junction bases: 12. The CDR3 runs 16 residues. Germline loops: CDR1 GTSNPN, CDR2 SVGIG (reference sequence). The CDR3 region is CAWGRGTGGSREKLFF. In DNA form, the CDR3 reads TGTGCCTGGGGTCGAGGGACAGGGGGCTCACGGGAAAAACTGTTTTTT.

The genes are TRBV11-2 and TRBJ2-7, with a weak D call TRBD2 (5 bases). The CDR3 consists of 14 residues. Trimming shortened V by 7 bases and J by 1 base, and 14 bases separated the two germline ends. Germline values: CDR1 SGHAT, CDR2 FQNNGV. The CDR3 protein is CASKSPGLSYEQYF. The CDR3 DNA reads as TGTGCCAGCAAATCCCCAGGACTTTCCTACGAGCAGTACTTC.

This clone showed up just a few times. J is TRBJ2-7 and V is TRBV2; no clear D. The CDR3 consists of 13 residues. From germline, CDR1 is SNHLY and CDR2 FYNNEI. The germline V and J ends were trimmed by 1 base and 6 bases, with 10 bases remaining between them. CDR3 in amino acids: CASSEVELPEQYF. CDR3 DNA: TGTGCCAGCAGTGAAGTTGAACTGCCCGAGCAGTACTTC.

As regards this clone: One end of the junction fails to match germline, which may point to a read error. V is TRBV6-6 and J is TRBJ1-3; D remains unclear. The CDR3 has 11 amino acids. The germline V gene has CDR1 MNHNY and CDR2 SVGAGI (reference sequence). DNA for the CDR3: TGTGCCAGCAGTCCCGCAGCCGGGATAAATTTT. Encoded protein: CASSPAAGINF.

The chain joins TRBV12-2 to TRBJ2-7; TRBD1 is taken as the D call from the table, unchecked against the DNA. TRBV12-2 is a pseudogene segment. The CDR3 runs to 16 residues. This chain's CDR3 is CASRLAGTATSYEQYF. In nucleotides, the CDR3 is TGTGCAAGTCGCTTAGCGGGCACAGCCACCTCCTACGAGCAGTACTTC.

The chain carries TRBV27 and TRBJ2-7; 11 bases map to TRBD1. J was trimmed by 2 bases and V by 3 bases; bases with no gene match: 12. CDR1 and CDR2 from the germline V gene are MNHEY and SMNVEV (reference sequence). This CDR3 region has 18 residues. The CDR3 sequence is CASSFRIDMGQGAYEQYF. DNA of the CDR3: TGTGCCAGCAGTTTCCGAATCGACATGGGACAGGGGGCCTACGAGCAGTACTTC.